The 3 T cell receptor beta chains listed next were all sequenced from one sample in a study of T-cell memory formation after mild COVID-19. TCRdb ran MiXCR on the 5' RACE reads and lists one entry per CDR3 protein. The sample consists of 300,000 to 400,000 distinct CDR3 sequences, 13% to 15% of them appearing once. Sequencing was carried out using PBMCs or a T cell subset sorted from them (not recorded which). Source of these receptors: a man aged 18 to 29 who had mild COVID-19 (a few samples of this study predate the infection). Cell type and time point are not known.

The chain links TRBV24-1 to TRBJ1-5, with 10 bases fitting TRBD1. The junction had 7 bases not matched to a gene; V was cut back by 5 bases and J by 7 bases. The CDR3 has 15 residues. Looked up from germline, CDR1 is KGHDR and CDR2 is SFDVKD. CDR3 amino acids: CATSGTGTGDQPQHF. CDR3 in DNA: TGTGCCACCAGTGGGACCGGGACAGGGGACCAGCCCCAGCATTTT.

On this clonotype itself: A read error may account for a junction end that differs from germline. The CDR3 DNA is TGTGTCAGCACTTTGCAAAGTCGACAGGGCTATGGCTACACCTTC. It codes for CVSTLQSRQGYGYTF. The chain has TRBV12-3 or TRBV12-4 and TRBJ1-2, with 7 bases matching TRBD1. The CDR3 is 15 amino acids.

The V and J genes are TRBV27 and TRBJ2-7, with 11 bases matching TRBD1. The V segment lost 5 bases and the J segment 6 bases; nucleotides outside the gene matches: 9. Germline CDR1 and CDR2: MNHEY and SMNVEV (reference sequence). There are 15 residues in the CDR3. CDR3 region: CASSPYRDRGSEQYF. The CDR3 DNA follows: TGTGCCAGCAGTCCCTACCGGGACAGGGGGTCCGAGCAGTACTTC.